This record looks at one TCR beta chain sequence and its context. Its antigen is not yet known. Base qualities are not at hand, and no much larger clone is one base apart. Rearranged TRB sequences spanning V, D and J segments were amplified in a multiplex touch-down PCR with a mixed TRB-A/B primer pool. Illumina adapters and sample indices were added to the amplicons in two consecutive PCR reactions performed with Phusion HS II polymerase. After gel purification with the NucleoSpin Gel and PCR Clean-up kit, the amplicons were checked using Qubit and an Agilent 2100 Bioanalyzer. Sequencing of the libraries was done on an Illumina MiSeq with paired-end, single-indexed 600-cycle runs. Per the authors' processing: TRB sequences were processed with MiXCR versions 2.12 and 3.0.5. A clone was defined as each unique CDR3 nucleotide sequence, and only productive sequences supported by at least two reads were kept. Shannon diversity, evenness, clonality (one minus evenness), and alpha-parameterized diversity profiles from alpha 0 to 5 were included as repertoire metrics. The IGoR algorithm was used to calculate generation probabilities of clones in the paired pre- and post-chemotherapy samples. TCRdb redid the processing of the public reads, applying fastp at Q25 and MiXCR, and retained in-frame beta chains. Under each unique CDR3 protein, matching rows form one entry showing the most common genes and DNA. TCRdb, rather than the study authors, made the V and J calls. The sample data list under 9,500 distinct CDR3 sequences, and 45% to 65% of these were observed just once. The ten most abundant clones make up about 19% of the sample.

This entry is derived from a study of T cell repertoires in aging, cancer and after chemotherapy (dated by TCRdb to the late 2010s). With respect to the entire study: Six donor age groups were covered, ranging from 30 or younger up to 70 or older, and each group contained at least three individuals. Control TCR repertoires from healthy donors were recorded across several months to years, and re-sampling revealed clear clonal overlap. The full dataset contained several million TCR reads. The study profiled peripheral blood TCR beta repertoires from healthy donors and cancer patients to examine immunoaging and T cell reconstitution after chemotherapy. Alongside about 97 healthy donors serving as a reference group, the cohort included 218 cancer patients, of whom roughly 92 had hematological cancers and about 130 had solid cancers.

TCR beta rearrangements were amplified from genomic DNA isolated from peripheral blood, not from sorted cells or RNA. Spanning cysteine to phenylalanine, the CDR3 consists of 16 amino acids. The read is trimmed to its CDR3 DNA, 48 bases read in frame from base 1. Via the germline V gene, CDR1 is MNHEY and CDR2 SVGAGI. V is pared back by 4 bases and J by 2 bases, with 18 bases lying between the germline termini. Summary of the overall study and its limitations: Untreated patients with hematological or solid cancers showed significantly lower blood TCR diversity and higher clonality than age-matched healthy donors. Declining TCR diversity with age in healthy donors was mainly explained by loss of richness; in cancer patients, loss of evenness also contributed. An increase in median generation probability over the chemotherapy interval was observed in both cancer cohorts, suggesting that the repertoire was reconstituted through rebound thymic output. It was noted by the authors that conclusions about immunological memory after chemotherapy cannot be drawn from the repertoire data.

The chain employs TRBV6-5 and TRBJ2-7; a weak D assignment points to TRBD2 (6 bases agree). The sequence came from a human donor in good health. Material: blood. The DNA is as follows: TGTGCCAGCAGTTTCCGCTGGATCGGGGGACCCTACGAGCAGTACTTC. It codes for CASSFRWIGGPYEQYF.